This T cell receptor (beta chain) emerged from a study of T cell changes during pregnancy in multiple sclerosis. The data were produced by immunoSEQ multiplex PCR, yet TCRdb's version contains in-frame clones alone and is incomplete. The sample comprises about 70,000 clones, over 80% of which are singletons, and roughly 3% rests with the top ten. This sample comprised CD8+ T cells from peripheral blood mononuclear cells, obtained in the third trimester of pregnancy. The TCR was taken from a female donor in good health, enrolled as a control in a pregnancy study.

DNA of the CDR3: TGTGCCAGCAGCCAATATACAGGGAACACCGGGGAGCTGTTTTTT. It yields the protein CASSQYTGNTGELFF. The genes are TRBV14 and TRBJ2-2; possible D gene TRBD1, 5 bases. CDR3 length equals 15 residues. Per germline, CDR1 SGHDN and CDR2 FVKESK. V was shortened by 2 bases and J by 1 base, with 8 bases between the two germline ends. The whole variable domain, filled in from reference TRBV14 and TRBJ2-2, reads EAGVTQFPSHSVIEKGQTVTLRCDPISGHDNLYWYRRVMGKEIKFLLHFVKESKQDESGMPNNRFLAERTGGTYSTLKVQPAELEDSGVYFCASSQYTGNTGELFFGEGSRLTVL.